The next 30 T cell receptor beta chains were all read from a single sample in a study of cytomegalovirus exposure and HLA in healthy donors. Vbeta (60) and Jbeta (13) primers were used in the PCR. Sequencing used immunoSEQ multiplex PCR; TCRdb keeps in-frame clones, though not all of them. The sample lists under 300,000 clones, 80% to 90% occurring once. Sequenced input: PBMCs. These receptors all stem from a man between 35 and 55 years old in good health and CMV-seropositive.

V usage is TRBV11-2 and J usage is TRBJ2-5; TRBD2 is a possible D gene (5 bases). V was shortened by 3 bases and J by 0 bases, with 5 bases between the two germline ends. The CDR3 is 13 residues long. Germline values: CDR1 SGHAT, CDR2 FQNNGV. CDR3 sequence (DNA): TGTGCCAGCAGCTTGGACTACCAAGAGACCCAGTACTTC. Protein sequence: CASSLDYQETQYF.

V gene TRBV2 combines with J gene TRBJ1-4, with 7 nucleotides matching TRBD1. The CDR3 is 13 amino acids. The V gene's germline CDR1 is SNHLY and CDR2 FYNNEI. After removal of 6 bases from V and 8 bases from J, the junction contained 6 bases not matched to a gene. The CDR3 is CASSGQAEEKLFF. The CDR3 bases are TGTGCCAGCAGCGGACAGGCGGAAGAAAAACTGTTTTTT.

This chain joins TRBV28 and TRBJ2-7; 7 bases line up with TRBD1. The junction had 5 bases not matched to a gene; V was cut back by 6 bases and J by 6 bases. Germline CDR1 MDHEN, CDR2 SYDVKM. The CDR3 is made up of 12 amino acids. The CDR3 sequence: CASSQSGGEQYF. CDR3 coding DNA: TGTGCCAGCAGCCAATCAGGGGGCGAGCAGTACTTC.

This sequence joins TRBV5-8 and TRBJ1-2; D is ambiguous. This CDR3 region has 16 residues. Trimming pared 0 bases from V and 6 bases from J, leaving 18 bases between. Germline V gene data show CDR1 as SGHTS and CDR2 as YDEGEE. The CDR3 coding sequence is TGTGCCAGCAGCTTGGGCCGAGGTCCGAGGGTACATGGCTACACCTTC. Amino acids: CASSLGRGPRVHGYTF. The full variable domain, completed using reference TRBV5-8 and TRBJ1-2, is EAGVTQSPTHLIKTRGQQATLRCSPISGHTSVYWYQQALGLGLQFLLWYDEGEERNRGNFPPRFSGRQFPNYSSELNVNALELEDSALYLCASSLGRGPRVHGYTFGSGTRLTVV.

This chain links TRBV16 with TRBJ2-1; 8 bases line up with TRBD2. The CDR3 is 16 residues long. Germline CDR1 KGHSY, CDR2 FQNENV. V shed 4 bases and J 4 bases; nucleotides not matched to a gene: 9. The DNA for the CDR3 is TGTGCCAGCAGCCGCCAGGGTAGCGGGGCTTACAATGAGCAGTTCTTC. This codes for CASSRQGSGAYNEQFF.

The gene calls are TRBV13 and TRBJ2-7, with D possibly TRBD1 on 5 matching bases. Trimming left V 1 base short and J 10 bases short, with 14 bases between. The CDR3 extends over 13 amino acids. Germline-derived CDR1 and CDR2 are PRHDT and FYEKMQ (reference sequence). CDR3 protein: CASSLDLGVDQYF. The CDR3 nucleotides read TGTGCCAGCAGCTTAGACCTAGGGGTCGATCAGTACTTC.

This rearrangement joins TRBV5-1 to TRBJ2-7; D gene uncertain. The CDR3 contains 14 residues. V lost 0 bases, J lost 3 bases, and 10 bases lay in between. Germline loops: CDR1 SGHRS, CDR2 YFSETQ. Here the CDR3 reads CASSLERVGYEQYF. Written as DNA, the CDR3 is TGCGCCAGCAGCTTGGAACGTGTCGGCTACGAGCAGTACTTC.

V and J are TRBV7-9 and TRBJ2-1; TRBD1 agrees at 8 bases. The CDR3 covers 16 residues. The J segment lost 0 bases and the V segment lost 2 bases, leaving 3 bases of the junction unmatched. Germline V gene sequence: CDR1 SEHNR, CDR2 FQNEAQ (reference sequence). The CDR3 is CASSLTGQGSYNEQFF. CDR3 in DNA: TGTGCCAGCAGCTTAACCGGACAGGGCTCCTACAATGAGCAGTTCTTC.

CDR3 DNA sequence: TGTGCCAGTAGTTCTCGAGGGTCATGGGACACTGAAGCTTTCTTT. It is translated as CASSSRGSWDTEAFF. V usage is TRBV19 and J usage is TRBJ1-1, with D uncertain. The germline V gene encodes CDR1 LNHDA and CDR2 SQIVND (reference sequence). The CDR3 sequence is 15 residues long. V lost 5 bases and J lost 3, with 16 bases in between.

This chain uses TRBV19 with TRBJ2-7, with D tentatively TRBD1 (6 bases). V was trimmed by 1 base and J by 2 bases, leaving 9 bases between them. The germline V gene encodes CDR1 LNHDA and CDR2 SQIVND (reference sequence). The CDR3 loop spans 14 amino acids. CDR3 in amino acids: CASSIAGTTYEQYF. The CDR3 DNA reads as TGTGCCAGTAGTATAGCAGGGACAACCTACGAGCAGTACTTC.

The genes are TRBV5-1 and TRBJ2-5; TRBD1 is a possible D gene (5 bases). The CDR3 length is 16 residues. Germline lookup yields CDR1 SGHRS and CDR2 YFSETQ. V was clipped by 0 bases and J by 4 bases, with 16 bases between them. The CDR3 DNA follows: TGCGCCAGCAGCTTGGGAGAGGTAGGGGCAGGAGAGACCCAGTACTTC. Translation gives CASSLGEVGAGETQYF. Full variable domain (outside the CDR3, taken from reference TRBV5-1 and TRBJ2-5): KAGVTQTPRYLIKTRGQQVTLSCSPISGHRSVSWYQQTPGQGLQFLFEYFSETQRNKGNFPGRFSGRQFSNSRSEMNVSTLELGDSALYLCASSLGEVGAGETQYFGPGTRLLVL.

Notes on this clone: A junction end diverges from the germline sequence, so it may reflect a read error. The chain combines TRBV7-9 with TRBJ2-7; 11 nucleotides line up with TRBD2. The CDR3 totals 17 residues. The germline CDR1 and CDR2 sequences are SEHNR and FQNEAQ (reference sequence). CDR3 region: CSSSFLLAGDRLYEQYF. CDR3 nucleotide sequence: TGTTCCAGCAGCTTTTTACTAGCGGGAGACCGTCTCTACGAGCAGTACTTC.

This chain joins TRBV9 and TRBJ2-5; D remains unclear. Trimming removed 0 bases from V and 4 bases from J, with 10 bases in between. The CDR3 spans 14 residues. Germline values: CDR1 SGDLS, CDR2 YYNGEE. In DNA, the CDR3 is TGTGCCAGCAGCGTAGGAGCGTCCATAGAGACCCAGTACTTC. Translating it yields CASSVGASIETQYF.

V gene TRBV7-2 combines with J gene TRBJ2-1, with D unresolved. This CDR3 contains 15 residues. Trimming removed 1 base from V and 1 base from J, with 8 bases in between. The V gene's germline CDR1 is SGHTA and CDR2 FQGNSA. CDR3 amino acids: CASSLVDGSYNEQFF. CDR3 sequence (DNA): TGTGCCAGCAGCTTAGTTGACGGGTCCTACAATGAGCAGTTCTTC.

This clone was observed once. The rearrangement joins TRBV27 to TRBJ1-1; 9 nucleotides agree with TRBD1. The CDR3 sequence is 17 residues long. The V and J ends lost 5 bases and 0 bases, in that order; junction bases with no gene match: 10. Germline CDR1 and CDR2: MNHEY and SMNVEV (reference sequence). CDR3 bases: TGTGCCAGCAGTCACGATCCGGGACAGGGTTTGAACACTGAAGCTTTCTTT. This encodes CASSHDPGQGLNTEAFF.

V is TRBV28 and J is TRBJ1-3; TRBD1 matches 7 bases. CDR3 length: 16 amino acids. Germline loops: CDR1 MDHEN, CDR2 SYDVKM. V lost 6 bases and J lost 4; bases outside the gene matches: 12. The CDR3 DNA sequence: TGTGCCAGCAGCGATTGGTCCGGGACAGAGGGAAACACCATATATTTT. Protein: CASSDWSGTEGNTIYF.

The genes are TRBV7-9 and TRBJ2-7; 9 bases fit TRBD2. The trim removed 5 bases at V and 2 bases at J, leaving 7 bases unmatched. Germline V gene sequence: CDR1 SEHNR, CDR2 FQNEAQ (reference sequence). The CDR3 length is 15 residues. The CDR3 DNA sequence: TGTGCCAGCAGCCCACGACTAGCGGAAACCTACGAGCAGTACTTC. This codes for CASSPRLAETYEQYF.

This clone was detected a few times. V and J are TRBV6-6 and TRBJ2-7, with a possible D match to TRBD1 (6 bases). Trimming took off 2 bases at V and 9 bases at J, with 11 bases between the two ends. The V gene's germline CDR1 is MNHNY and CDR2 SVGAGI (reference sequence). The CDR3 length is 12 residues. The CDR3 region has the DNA TGTGCCAGCAGTTACCGAACAGGGCTGCAGTACTTC. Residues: CASSYRTGLQYF.

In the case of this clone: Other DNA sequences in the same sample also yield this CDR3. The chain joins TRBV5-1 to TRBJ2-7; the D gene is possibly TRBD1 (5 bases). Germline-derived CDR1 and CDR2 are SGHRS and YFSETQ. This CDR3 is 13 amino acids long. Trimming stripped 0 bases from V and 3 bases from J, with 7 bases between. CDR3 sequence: CASSLGQLYEQYF. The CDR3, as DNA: TGCGCCAGCAGCTTGGGACAGCTCTACGAGCAGTACTTC.

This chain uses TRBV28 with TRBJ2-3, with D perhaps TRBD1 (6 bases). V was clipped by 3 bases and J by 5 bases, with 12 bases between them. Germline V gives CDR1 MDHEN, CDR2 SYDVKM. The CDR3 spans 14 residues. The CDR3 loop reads CASSLQGQRDTQYF. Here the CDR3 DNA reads TGTGCCAGCAGTTTGCAGGGGCAGCGAGATACGCAGTATTTT.

The DNA for the CDR3 is TGTGCCAGCAGAAGTCCGGGACTAGCTGTCAATGAGCAGTTCTTC. Translated, it gives CASRSPGLAVNEQFF. The chain carries TRBV5-4 and TRBJ2-1; TRBD2 aligns across 9 bases. Trimming at V came to 5 bases and at J to 6 bases, leaving 9 bases not matched to a gene. CDR3 length: 15 residues. Germline V CDR1 and CDR2: SGHNT, YYREEE (reference sequence).

The CDR3 nucleotides are TGCGCCAGCAGCTTGGTGCGGACAGGATACAATGAGCAGTTCTTC. It yields the protein CASSLVRTGYNEQFF. The V call is TRBV5-1, the J call TRBJ2-1, with 7 bases lining up with TRBD1. Germline values: CDR1 SGHRS, CDR2 YFSETQ. This CDR3 contains 15 residues. Germline trimming cut 0 bases from V and 4 bases from J; bases unmatched to any gene: 4.

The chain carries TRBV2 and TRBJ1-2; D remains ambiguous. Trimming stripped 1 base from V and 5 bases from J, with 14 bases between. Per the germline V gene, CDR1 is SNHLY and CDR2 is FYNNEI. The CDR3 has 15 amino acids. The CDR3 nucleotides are TGTGCCAGCAGTGAAGATGGTTTACCACTTTATGGCTACACCTTC. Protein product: CASSEDGLPLYGYTF.

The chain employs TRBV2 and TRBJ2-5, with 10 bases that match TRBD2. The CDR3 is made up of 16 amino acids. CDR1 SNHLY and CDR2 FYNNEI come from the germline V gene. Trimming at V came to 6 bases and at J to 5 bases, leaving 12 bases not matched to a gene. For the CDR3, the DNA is TGTGCCAGCAGGAGGACTAGCGGTCCCAACGGGGAGACCCAGTACTTC. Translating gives CASRRTSGPNGETQYF.

In DNA, the CDR3 is TGTGCCAGCAGTGTTCAACAGGGGGGGGTCAATGAGCAGTTCTTC. It translates to CASSVQQGGVNEQFF. The V and J genes are TRBV6-1 and TRBJ2-1, with a weak D call TRBD1 (8 bases). Germline CDR1 reads MNHNS; CDR2 reads SASEGT. Trimming left V 4 bases short and J 6 bases short, with 16 bases between. CDR3 length equals 15 residues.

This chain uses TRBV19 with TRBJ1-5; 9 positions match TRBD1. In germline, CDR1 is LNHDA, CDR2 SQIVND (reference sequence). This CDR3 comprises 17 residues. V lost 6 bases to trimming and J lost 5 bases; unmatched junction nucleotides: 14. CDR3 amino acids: CASRAGTGRISDQPQHF. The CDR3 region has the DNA TGTGCCAGTAGGGCCGGGACAGGGAGGATATCCGATCAGCCCCAGCATTTT.

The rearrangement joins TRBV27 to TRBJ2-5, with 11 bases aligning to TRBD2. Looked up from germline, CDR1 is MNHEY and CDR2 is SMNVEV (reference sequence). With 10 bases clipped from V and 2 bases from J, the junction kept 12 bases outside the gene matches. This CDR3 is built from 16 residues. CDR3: CAIMTRGTSGQETQYF. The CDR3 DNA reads TGTGCCATCATGACCCGTGGGACTAGCGGACAAGAGACCCAGTACTTC.

In DNA form, the CDR3 reads TGTGCCAGCAGTGGGCCAGGGGAATACGAGCAGTACTTC. It is translated as CASSGPGEYEQYF. V is TRBV2 and J is TRBJ2-7; D might be TRBD1 (6 bases). CDR3 size: 13 residues. Germline V CDR1 and CDR2: SNHLY, FYNNEI. The V end lost 4 bases, the J end lost 4 bases, and 11 bases lay between the germline ends.

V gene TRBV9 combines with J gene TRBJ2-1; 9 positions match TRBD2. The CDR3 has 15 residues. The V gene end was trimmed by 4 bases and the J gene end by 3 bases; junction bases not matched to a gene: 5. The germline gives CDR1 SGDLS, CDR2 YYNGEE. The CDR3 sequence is CASSSQRGDYNEQFF. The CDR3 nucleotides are TGTGCCAGCAGCTCACAGCGGGGGGACTACAATGAGCAGTTCTTC.

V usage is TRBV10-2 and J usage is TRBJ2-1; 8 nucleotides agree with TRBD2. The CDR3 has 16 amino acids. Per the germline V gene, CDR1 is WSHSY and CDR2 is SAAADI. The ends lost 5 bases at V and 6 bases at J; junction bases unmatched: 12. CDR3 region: CASSWGTAGVANEQFF. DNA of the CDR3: TGCGCCAGCAGTTGGGGCACAGCGGGAGTGGCCAATGAGCAGTTCTTC.